This paragraph reports one T cell receptor (beta chain). Its antigen is unknown. Nominal health characterized the donors when sampled, though unrecorded immune exposures were likely. The data stem from a study of cytomegalovirus exposure and HLA in healthy donors. V gave up 2 bases and J gave up 6 bases; unmatched junction bases: 10. The CDR3 spans 16 residues. Per the germline V gene, CDR1 is KGHSH and CDR2 is LQKENI. This PCR relied on a set of 60 Vbeta primers and 13 Jbeta primers. Here immunoSEQ multiplex PCR was the method, and the copy in TCRdb shows in-frame clones only, minus some. The table shows 40,000 to 45,000 clones, with roughly 77% occurring only once. Study-level findings and limits: Accurate HLA-A and HLA-B prediction from TCR beta sequences was reported for most subjects.

V is TRBV18 and J is TRBJ2-1, with TRBD1 matching 7 bases. Material: PBMCs. This TCR came from a man aged 25 to 40 in good health and CMV-seronegative. CDR3 protein: CASSPTGASPGNEQFF. The CDR3 DNA reads TGTGCCAGCTCACCAACAGGGGCGTCCCCCGGCAATGAGCAGTTCTTC.